This T cell receptor beta chain emerged from a study of cytomegalovirus exposure and HLA in healthy donors listed by TCRdb under 2017. In terms of the full investigation: An earlier analysis of roughly 630 of the donors reported about 250 Gb of sequence data and roughly 110 million unique TCR beta sequences from some 180 million T cells. An early release covering 550 to 650 HLA-typed donors comprised about 310 gigabases of sequencing data and around 85 million unique TCR sequences. Of the 398 genotyped donors, approximately 83% fell in the genetic ancestry cluster associated with self-reported Caucasian donors. The study aimed to test whether cataloging public T cell receptors could reveal signatures of past pathogen exposure. The T cell repertoires of under 700 subjects were profiled by immunosequencing and related to cytomegalovirus serostatus. Besides the first cohort of roughly 700 subjects, a separate validation cohort made up of 120 or so different subjects was used. The study combined high-throughput TCR immunosequencing, statistical association of individual TCRs with disease status, and machine learning to predict cytomegalovirus infection status. A later analysis re-analyzed previously published TCR beta repertoires from 600 to 850 donors and added high-resolution HLA genotyping to study TCR occurrence patterns. In the later analysis, no new phenotypic data were used to find candidate immune exposures; instead, reliance was placed on TCR beta sequences and their occurrence across donors. To decide whether each TCR beta V gene segment behaved as functional or pseudogenic, an earlier analysis of 587 of the donors relied on high-throughput TCR beta sequencing. Donor age, sex, ethnicity and CMV serostatus were collected together with the repertoire data. In a later genetic analysis, genome-wide SNP genotypes for about 65% of the 666 donors were used, and that subset was treated as a discovery cohort. Every repertoire in the discovery cohort had been generated on one and the same sequencing platform. Both class I and class II loci were covered by HLA typing, at four-digit resolution. Typing coverage differed by locus: A, B, C, DRB1 and DQB1 were typed in about 629-640 donors, DQA1 in 500 to 550, DPA1 in 600 to 610, and DPB1 in 472. Five DR-DQ haplotypes were handled as single units for association and clustering because linkage in the cohort was strong. Among 300 to 500 genotyped donors of the cohort, an average of around 220,000 unique TCR beta nucleotide sequences was sequenced per donor, of which 15% to 20% were non-productive. Study-wide conclusions, independent of this receptor: Broadly in line with IMGT annotations, most TCR beta V segments showed up in productive rearrangements about 87% or about 30% of the time in an earlier analysis of several hundred of the donors. A later analysis found that TCR association rates varied across HLA loci, with DRB1 alleles showing the most associated TCRs and HLA-C alleles the fewest. It was suggested by the authors that the approach could potentially be generalized to other disease states and immunological phenotypes. In a later analysis, HLA-associated TCR beta chains showed more clonal expansion and lower generation probabilities than non-associated chains that were equally common. Because the 87-base-pair reads could not distinguish some IMGT-functional V segments, including TRBV6-2 and TRBV6-3, those segments were excluded. A further reported finding was that TCR beta sequences accurately predicted the HLA-A and HLA-B alleles for most subjects in the first cohort. Correlated functional status among segregating V segments might reflect linkage disequilibrium, but an unknown experimental factor could not be ruled out. In a later analysis, some 18,000 TCR beta sequences were associated with specific HLA alleles at a false discovery rate of 0.05. Presence/absence analyses assumed roughly uniform sequencing depth across donors, an assumption that may not hold. An association between a missense DCLRE1C variant and V-gene and J-gene trimming of TCR beta chains was found in a later genetic analysis and replicated in an independent cohort. The classifier was reported to diagnose cytomegalovirus status with high specificity and sensitivity in both the original and validation cohorts. In vitro tests confirmed that three of the cytomegalovirus-associated TCR beta chains recognize cytomegalovirus antigens. In a later analysis, several top co-occurrence clusters were reported to appear linked to parvovirus B19, influenza, CMV and Epstein-Barr virus. Compared with the roughly 700-donor mean, donors in an Asian-associated ancestry cluster had fewer N-insertions in productive TCRs, according to a later genetic analysis. The earlier analysis of some 540 of the donors excluded some 16 rarely observed V segments, including chromosome 9 orphons, because counts were too low. The sequencing pipeline was judged likely to have produced a cluster of highly shared sequence variants as a technical artifact. For the cohort, immune exposure information was limited to CMV serostatus. In a later analysis, most CMV-associated TCR beta chains were found to appear HLA-restricted, with HLA associations seemingly driven largely by CMV exposure. Strong co-occurrence of HLA alleles, especially DR and DQ, made assigning TCR associations to individual alleles difficult. The study gave a list of around 170 TCR beta chains associated with cytomegalovirus. HLA typing was unavailable for some donors at each locus, so association tests used only the typed subset. This cohort had only TCR beta chains sequenced, and the lack of alpha or paired-chain data limited which features could be detected. Across donors, most TCR sequences were observed very rarely, whereas some public TCRs were present in many individuals.

The library was made by the immunoSEQ multiplex PCR assay. For the multiplex PCR, a mixture combining 60 forward primers for TCR Vbeta segments and 13 reverse primers for TCR Jbeta segments was used. The CDR3 region of rearranged TCR beta genes was amplified from genomic DNA by a multiplex PCR assay. Amplified TCR beta libraries were sequenced as 87-base-pair reads on the Illumina HiSeq System. In the original analysis: A later analysis counted tens of millions of unique TCR beta chains across the 690 or so repertoires, and around 12 million of these chains were shared by at least two donors. Raw reads were error-corrected and collapsed into unique sequences by a nearest-neighbor algorithm in which closely related sequences were merged to remove PCR and sequencing errors. V, D and J gene segments were assigned by aligning CDR3 sequences to IMGT reference sequences. For a sequence to be retained, at least a six-nucleotide match to both a V gene segment and a J gene segment was required. Rearrangements were called productive when the CDR3 lacked stop codons and stayed in frame with V and J; all others were non-productive. CDR3 was defined according to IMGT convention as the region running from the second conserved V-encoded cysteine to the conserved J-encoded phenylalanine. The earlier analysis of about 500 of the donors excluded sequences that lacked an unambiguous match to a single V gene segment. An earlier analysis of under 750 of the donors called V segments functional above 56.7% productive rearrangements and segregating when the between-donor standard deviation exceeded 5%. A statistical classification framework was built to diagnose cytomegalovirus status from the catalog of TCR beta chain sequences. V and J gene assignment, in a later analysis, came from comparing TCR nucleotide sequences with IMGT/GENE-DB human TR gene sequences. A later analysis assigned CDR3 sequences and most-parsimonious VDJ recombination scenarios with the TCRdist pipeline. A later analysis defined each TCR beta chain by its CDR3 amino acid sequence plus V-gene family, and excluded reads lacking a unique V-gene family. As a way to deal with suspected cross-contamination and a sequencing artifact, a later analysis dropped more than 500 nucleotide sequences that were highly shared and had low generation probability. For each public chain, a later analysis derived a clonal expansion index from normalized ranks of inferred template counts within each repertoire. Generation probabilities in a later analysis came from a VDJ recombination model fitted to out-of-frame rearrangements, and those results were checked against IGoR. A later analysis scored TCR-TCR, TCR-HLA and TCR-CMV co-occurrence with hypergeometric tests, applying a repertoire-size bias correction to TCR pairs. A later analysis estimated false discovery rates by permuting HLA or CMV assignments 20 times. In a later analysis, co-occurring TCRs were grouped with DBSCAN, and TCRdist sequence similarity was added when clustering was performed within HLA-allele-positive subsets. Co-occurrence clustering excluded repertoires with fewer than 30,000 or more than 120,000 public chains, plus five with anomalous nucleotide sharing. The clones in this table, taken by TCRdb from immuneACCESS, are in-frame only. Not every clone is retained; where verified, under half of the shortfall comes from an unresolved V gene, and the cause of the rest is unknown. V and J calls and clone size are as listed in that table; D and trimming were resolved from the DNA. The sample data list around 77,000 clones, and roughly 74% of these were observed just once. The ten most abundant clones make up 3.4% of the sample.

On this clone: Its specific antigen is unknown. Base qualities are missing; no much larger clone stands one base away.

The cohort was made up of roughly 670 healthy bone marrow donors. At the time of sampling, every cohort member was nominally healthy, though immune exposures that went unrecorded were likely present. The donor tested CMV seronegative and was one of the 352 seronegative cohort members. A peripheral blood sample was collected from each donor, and TCR beta sequencing was performed on peripheral blood mononuclear cells. Genomic DNA extraction from the blood cell samples was performed with the Qiagen DNeasy Blood Extraction Kit. CDR1 SGHRS and CDR2 YFSETQ are derived from the germline V gene. V is pared back by 0 bases and J by 0 bases, with 12 bases lying between the germline termini. CDR3 length: 16 amino acids, cysteine to phenylalanine. The entry retains the CDR3 DNA only, 48 bases that are in frame from base 1.

This clonotype was sampled from a man in his forties or fifties in good health and CMV-seronegative. Recombination linked TRBV5-1 to TRBJ2-5; the D gene cannot be named for sure. The sequencing sample was made of PBMCs. This receptor has the CDR3 CASSLDQAYHQETQYF. The DNA is as follows: TGCGCCAGCAGCTTGGATCAGGCATATCACCAAGAGACCCAGTACTTC.